A selection of T cell receptor beta chains follows, all from one sample in a study of shared clonotypes between healthy human individuals. Clones were read by immunoSEQ multiplex PCR, and TCRdb kept only the in-frame ones, dropping some. The sample contains 1.5 million to 1.9 million clones, 95% to 99% of which appear only once. Sequencing input: naive CD4+ T cells sorted from blood. The receptors here all came from a man aged 30 to 39 in good health. Both conserved end residues are part of each CDR3. The D gene is left open where the match is weak. Not all rows give a size; the values are once, few, many and, for expanded clones, a class.

once	TRBV9	NA	TRBJ2-2	TGTGCCAGCAGCGTCGAGGATGGCGGGGCGAACACCGGGGAGCTGTTTTTT	CASSVEDGGANTGELFF
NA	TRBV23-1	TRBD1	TRBJ2-5	TGCGCCAGCAGTCGCCAGGTTTGGACAGGGGGGGAAGAGACCCAGTACTTC	CASSRQVWTGGEETQYF
NA	TRBV5-6	TRBD2	TRBJ2-3	TGTGCCAGCAGTTCTACTCGGACTAGCGGGATCTCAGATACGCAGTATTTT	CASSSTRTSGISDTQYF
NA	TRBV14	NA	TRBJ1-4	TGTGCCAGCAGCCAAGGGCTCCCCATGAGGGAAAAACTGTTTTTT	CASSQGLPMREKLFF
NA	TRBV5-1	NA	TRBJ2-2	TGCGCCAGCAGCTTGGTTGGCACCGGGGAGCTGTTTTTT	CASSLVGTGELFF
NA	TRBV9	NA	TRBJ2-2	TGTGCCAGCAGCGTACAGGGGAAGACCGGGGAGCTGTTTTTT	CASSVQGKTGELFF
once	TRBV7-8	NA	TRBJ2-2	TGTGCCAGCAGCCCCCGCTGGGACAACGCGAACACCGGGGAGCTGTTTTTT	CASSPRWDNANTGELFF
NA	TRBV5-1	TRBD2	TRBJ2-3	TGCGCCAGCAGCTTGGGCTCTCTCGGAGCGGGAGGGCCCTCCGATACGCAGTATTTT	CASSLGSLGAGGPSDTQYF
NA	TRBV11-3	TRBD1	TRBJ2-7	TGTGCCAGCAGCCCCGAGCCGGGACAGGGCAACGAGCAGTACTTC	CASSPEPGQGNEQYF
NA	TRBV5-4	NA	TRBJ1-4	TGTGCCAGCAGCTTGGACCGCCTTTCGGGGGAAAAACTGTTTTTT	CASSLDRLSGEKLFF
NA	TRBV9	NA	TRBJ2-1	TGTGCCAGCAGCGTAGATGGGCAGCGGAACAATGAGCAGTTCTTC	CASSVDGQRNNEQFF
NA	TRBV7-9	NA	TRBJ1-2	TGTGCCAGCAGCCACGGGACTTCAGTACATGGCTACACCTTC	CASSHGTSVHGYTF
NA	TRBV5-8	TRBD2	TRBJ2-1	TGTGCCAGCAGCCGCGGGAGCACGGGAAACAATGAGCAGTTCTTC	CASSRGSTGNNEQFF
NA	TRBV7-3	TRBD1	TRBJ1-1	TGTGCCAGCAGCTCTCAGGGGGCTATGTTAGGTGAAGCTTTCTTT	CASSSQGAMLGEAFF
NA	TRBV2	NA	TRBJ1-5	TGTGCCAGCAGTGAAGCCCGGGGGGCAAGCAATCAGCCCCAGCATTTT	CASSEARGASNQPQHF
NA	TRBV5-5	NA	TRBJ1-4	TGTGCCAGCAGCTTGGGGTCGGGAGGCGGTGAAAAACTGTTTTTT	CASSLGSGGGEKLFF
NA	TRBV4-1	TRBD2	TRBJ2-2	TGCGCCAGCAGCTACCGGCGAGCGGGAAACACCGGGGAGCTGTTTTTT	CASSYRRAGNTGELFF
NA	TRBV5-1	NA	TRBJ1-2	TGCGCCAGCAGCAGCGGACAGTCCTATGGCTACACCTTC	CASSSGQSYGYTF
NA	TRBV5-1	NA	TRBJ2-6	TGCGCCAGCAGCTCGGACCAGGGAGTTAACGGGGCCAACGTCCTGACTTTC	CASSSDQGVNGANVLTF
NA	TRBV7-2	TRBD1	TRBJ1-2	TGTGCCAGCAGCTTTACAGGGGCCTTGCGAGGCTACACCTTC	CASSFTGALRGYTF
NA	TRBV27	NA	TRBJ2-2	TGTGCCAGCAGTTTGGCTACGGCCGGGGAGCTGTTTTTT	CASSLATAGELFF
NA	TRBV5-4	NA	TRBJ2-7	TGTGCCAGCTCCCGAGGGCAGGGACGGGTCGAGCAGTACTTC	CASSRGQGRVEQYF
NA	TRBV5-1	TRBD1	TRBJ1-3	TGCGCCAGCAGCTTGGGAGCAGGGGGCCCTGCTGGAAACACCATATATTTT	CASSLGAGGPAGNTIYF
NA	TRBV11-2	TRBD2	TRBJ2-5	TGTGCCAGCAGCTTAGAACGAGCGGGAGGCCAAGAGACCCAGTACTTC	CASSLERAGGQETQYF
NA	TRBV5-1	NA	TRBJ2-2	TGCGCCAGCAGCCCCAGGGGGGCCGCGGAGGAGCTGTTTTTT	CASSPRGAAEELFF
NA	TRBV20-1	TRBD2	TRBJ2-7	TGCAGTGCAAGACTAGCCCGCGAGCAGTACTTC	CSARLAREQYF
NA	TRBV28	NA	TRBJ1-3	TGTGCCAGCAGTTTATCGGCTGGAAACACCATATATTTT	CASSLSAGNTIYF
NA	TRBV7-8	NA	TRBJ2-5	TGTGCCAGCAGCAAACGCTTAGATGGAGCAGGGGACCAAGAGACCCAGTACTTC	CASSKRLDGAGDQETQYF
NA	TRBV5-4	NA	TRBJ2-1	TGTGCCAGCAGCTCCATCACCTCGGATGAGCAGTTCTTC	CASSSITSDEQFF
NA	TRBV15	NA	TRBJ1-3	TGTGCCACCAGCAGACAAACGGGAGGAAACACCATATATTTT	CATSRQTGGNTIYF
NA	TRBV10-1	TRBD2	TRBJ2-7	TGCGCCAGCAGTTCAGTCAGACTAGCGCCGATATACGAGCAGTACTTC	CASSSVRLAPIYEQYF
NA	TRBV18	NA	TRBJ1-5	TGTGCCAGCTCACCACAGGGTAATCAGCCCCAGCATTTT	CASSPQGNQPQHF
few	TRBV18	TRBD1	TRBJ2-5	TGTGCCAGCTCACGGCGACAGGGGGCGATAGAGACCCAGTACTTC	CASSRRQGAIETQYF
NA	TRBV5-5	NA	TRBJ2-7	TGTGCCAGCAGCTTGGAAGTAACCCCCCCCCACGAGCAGTACTTC	CASSLEVTPPHEQYF
once	TRBV10-1	TRBD2	TRBJ2-1	TGCGCCAGCAGTCCGTGGCTAGCGGGAGGGAGTTACAATGAGCAGTTCTTC	CASSPWLAGGSYNEQFF
NA	TRBV30	NA	TRBJ2-1	TGTGCCTGGGCAGGCGGCGTGTATGAGCAGTTCTTC	CAWAGGVYEQFF
NA	TRBV5-1	NA	TRBJ2-1	TGCGCCAGCAGCTTGGCGGGTGCAGCTCGAGACAATGAGCAGTTCTTC	CASSLAGAARDNEQFF
NA	TRBV18	TRBD2	TRBJ2-2	TGTGCCAGCTCACCACCGTTGCTAGCGGGAGCCCACACCGGGGAGCTGTTTTTT	CASSPPLLAGAHTGELFF
NA	TRBV28	NA	TRBJ1-2	TGTGCCAGCACCCCAACAGCGATCTATGGCTACACCTTC	CASTPTAIYGYTF
NA	TRBV2	TRBD1	TRBJ1-5	TGTGCCAGCAGTGCCACAGGGGGCAATCAGCCCCAGCATTTT	CASSATGGNQPQHF
NA	TRBV2	TRBD1	TRBJ2-2	TGTGCCAGCAGTGAAGCCTCGAGGGGGCGCTTTCCCGGGGAGCTGTTTTTT	CASSEASRGRFPGELFF
NA	TRBV7-9	NA	TRBJ2-2	TGTGCCAGCAGCTTCCAGGATAGGACCGGGGAGCTGTTTTTT	CASSFQDRTGELFF
NA	TRBV6-5	NA	TRBJ2-1	TGTGCCAGCAGCCCCACAGGTTTATCCTACAATGAGCAGTTCTTC	CASSPTGLSYNEQFF
NA	TRBV5-3	TRBD1	TRBJ2-1	TGTGCCAGAAGCCCGACCGGGACAGGGGACGGTCGGGGTGTCAATGAGCAGTTCTTC	CARSPTGTGDGRGVNEQFF
NA	TRBV18	NA	TRBJ2-3	TGTGCCAGCTCACCCCTCCGACTTACAGATACGCAGTATTTT	CASSPLRLTDTQYF
NA	TRBV5-1	NA	TRBJ1-4	TGCGCCAGCAGCTTGGACGGCACGACGGGATATGAAAAACTGTTTTTT	CASSLDGTTGYEKLFF
NA	TRBV10-3	NA	TRBJ2-2	TGTGCCATCAGTGAGTCGGAGGGGGGAACCGGGGAGCTGTTTTTT	CAISESEGGTGELFF
NA	TRBV5-4	NA	TRBJ2-3	TGTGCCAGCAGCTTGGACACCAGCACAGATACGCAGTATTTT	CASSLDTSTDTQYF
NA	TRBV27	TRBD1	TRBJ1-1	TGTGCCAGCAGTTTATCGATGGGACAGGGGGTGAACACTGAAGCTTTCTTT	CASSLSMGQGVNTEAFF
NA	TRBV25-1	TRBD2	TRBJ2-1	TGTGCCACCCGGAGTGCGCGGGAGTTCCTGAATGAGCAGTTCTTC	CATRSAREFLNEQFF
NA	TRBV11-3	TRBD1	TRBJ2-5	TGTGCCAGCAGCTTACGACAGGGTGGGGAAGAGACCCAGTACTTC	CASSLRQGGEETQYF
NA	TRBV5-6	NA	TRBJ1-2	TGTGCCAGCAGCTTTGATGAGAGTAACTATGGCTACACCTTC	CASSFDESNYGYTF
few	TRBV28	NA	TRBJ1-2	TGTGCCAGCAGCCTGAACTATGGCTACACCTTC	CASSLNYGYTF